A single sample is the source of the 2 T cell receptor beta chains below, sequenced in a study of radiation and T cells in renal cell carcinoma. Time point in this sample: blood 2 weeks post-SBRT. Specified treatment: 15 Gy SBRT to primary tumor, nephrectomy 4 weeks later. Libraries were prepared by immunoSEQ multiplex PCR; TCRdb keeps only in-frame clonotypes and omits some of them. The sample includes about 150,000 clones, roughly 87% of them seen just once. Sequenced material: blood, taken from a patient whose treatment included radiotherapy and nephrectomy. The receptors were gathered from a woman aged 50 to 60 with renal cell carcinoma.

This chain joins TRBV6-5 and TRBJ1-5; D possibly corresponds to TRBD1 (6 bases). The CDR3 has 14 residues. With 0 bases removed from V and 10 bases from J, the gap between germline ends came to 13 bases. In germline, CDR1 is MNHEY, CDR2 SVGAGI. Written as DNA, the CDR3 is TGTGCCAGCAGTTACTCGACAGGTTTCGATCCCCAGCATTTT. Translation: CASSYSTGFDPQHF.

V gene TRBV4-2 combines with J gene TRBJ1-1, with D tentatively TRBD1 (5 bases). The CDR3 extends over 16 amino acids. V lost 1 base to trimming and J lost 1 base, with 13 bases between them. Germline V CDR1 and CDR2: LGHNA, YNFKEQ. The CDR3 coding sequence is TGTGCCAGCAGCCAAGGGCACGGGGCTGGGAACACTGAAGCTTTCTTT. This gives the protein CASSQGHGAGNTEAFF.